These 24 T cell receptor beta chains originate from one sample sequenced in a study of T cell responses to AZD1222 COVID-19 vaccine (dated by TCRdb to the early 2020s). The library came from the immunoSEQ multiplex PCR assay. TCRdb took this table from immuneACCESS and kept in-frame rearrangements with V and J called. Such tables lack part of the clones; where checked against another copy, unresolved V genes explain under half of the gap, and the rest is unexplained. The sample table shows some 150,000 clones, and roughly 90% are seen once. The top ten constitute about 3.2% of the sample. The time point label corresponds to: about 28 days (+/-7) after the second vaccine dose. The specimen was peripheral blood, collected 28 days after the second AZD1222 dose. These receptors came from an adult who received the AZD1222 COVID-19 vaccine.

The V and J genes are TRBV10-2 and TRBJ2-1, with 11 bases lining up with TRBD1. The V and J ends lost 6 bases and 3 bases, in that order; junction bases with no gene match: 10. The CDR3 loop spans 17 amino acids. CDR1 and CDR2 (germline): WSHSY, SAAADI. CDR3 DNA: TGCGCCAGCAGAGCCAACCCCGGGACAGGGGGCTACAATGAGCAGTTCTTC. Translated: CASRANPGTGGYNEQFF.

The chain carries TRBV12-3 or TRBV12-4 and TRBJ1-1; 7 bases align to TRBD1. J gave up 7 bases and V 10 bases, and 9 bases lay outside the gene matches. The CDR3 is made up of 12 amino acids. The CDR3 spells CATSRGQLEAFF. The CDR3 coding sequence is TGTGCCACATCACGGGGACAGCTTGAAGCTTTCTTT.

The rearrangement uses TRBV10-3 and TRBJ2-5; 9 nucleotides agree with TRBD2. The V segment lost 4 bases and the J segment 7 bases; nucleotides outside the gene matches: 7. This CDR3 has 14 residues. Looked up from germline, CDR1 is ENHRY and CDR2 is SYGVKD. The DNA for the CDR3 is TGTGCCATCAGTGCGGCGGGAGGGCTTGGGACCCAGTACTTC. Encoded protein: CAISAAGGLGTQYF.

This clone was observed a few times. The chain employs TRBV5-4 and TRBJ1-5; D unclear. The CDR3 has 15 amino acids. Germline CDR1 is SGHNT and CDR2 is YYREEE (reference sequence). V gave up 3 bases and J gave up 3 bases, with 13 bases separating them. CDR3 sequence: CASSSRPGNNQPQHF. The CDR3 DNA is TGTGCCAGCAGCTCAAGGCCGGGGAACAATCAGCCCCAGCATTTT.

The chain employs TRBV27 and TRBJ1-1; D might be TRBD1 (6 bases). The CDR3 totals 13 residues. V was shortened by 6 bases and J by 1 base, with 9 bases between the two germline ends. Germline CDR1 MNHEY, CDR2 SMNVEV (reference sequence). The CDR3 loop reads CASRPTGNTEAFF. CDR3 nucleotide sequence: TGTGCCAGCAGGCCGACAGGGAACACTGAAGCTTTCTTT.

The chain employs TRBV30 and TRBJ1-1, with unresolved D. Trimming left V 2 bases short and J 0 bases short, with 10 bases between. Looked up from germline, CDR1 is GTSNPN and CDR2 is SVGIG (reference sequence). This CDR3 has 14 amino acids. As DNA, the CDR3 is TGTGCCTGGAGTTTTAAGGGCATGAACACTGAAGCTTTCTTT. Protein: CAWSFKGMNTEAFF.

The rearrangement links TRBV28 to TRBJ1-1; the D is unclear. This CDR3 is built from 11 residues. The germline CDR1 and CDR2 sequences are MDHEN and SYDVKM. V lost 6 bases, J lost 6 bases, and 8 bases lay in between. The chain's CDR3 is CASRGKPEAFF. CDR3 coding DNA: TGTGCCAGCAGGGGGAAACCTGAAGCTTTCTTT.

The gene calls are TRBV4-1 and TRBJ2-7, with 13 bases fitting TRBD2. The CDR3 is 18 residues long. Germline CDR1 reads MGHRA; CDR2 reads YSYEKL. V was clipped by 2 bases and J by 1 base; unmatched bases: 8. The CDR3 DNA reads TGCGCCAGCAGCCAACTTGGACTAGCGGGAGCAAGGTCCTACGAGCAGTACTTC. Its translation: CASSQLGLAGARSYEQYF.

Remarks on this clone: Other DNA sequences in the same sample also yield this CDR3. The V call is TRBV7-2, the J call TRBJ2-7; no reliable D call. CDR1 is SGHTA and CDR2 is FQGNSA in the germline V gene. This CDR3 has 13 amino acids. V shed 0 bases and J shed 3 bases, with 6 bases lying between them. The CDR3 protein is CASSLAAGYEQYF. The CDR3 coding sequence is TGTGCCAGCAGCTTAGCGGCAGGCTACGAGCAGTACTTC.

This clone was recorded once. V usage is TRBV30 and J usage is TRBJ2-1; 16 bases agree with TRBD2. Germline CDR1 and CDR2: GTSNPN and SVGIG (reference sequence). The CDR3 extends over 17 amino acids. J lost 6 bases, V lost 4 bases, and 9 bases had no gene match. The CDR3 here is CAWTSGTSGRAANEQFF. CDR3 nucleotide sequence: TGTGCCTGGACCTCCGGGACTAGCGGGAGGGCGGCCAATGAGCAGTTCTTC.

CDR3 loop: CASRSGTATNEKLFF. The CDR3 DNA follows: TGTGCCAGTAGATCAGGGACGGCGACTAATGAAAAACTGTTTTTT. The chain combines TRBV19 with TRBJ1-4, with a possible D match to TRBD1 (5 bases). CDR3 size: 15 residues. Germline V CDR1 and CDR2: LNHDA, SQIVND (reference sequence). Trimming pared 6 bases from V and 2 bases from J, leaving 13 bases between.

This clone occurred once. This sequence joins TRBV7-6 and TRBJ2-7; the D gene is possibly TRBD2 (5 bases). Trimming took off 1 base at V and 5 bases at J, with 12 bases between the two ends. This CDR3 has 14 residues. Per the germline V gene, CDR1 is SGHVS and CDR2 is FNYEAQ. The CDR3 reads CASSLVPTGNEQYF. The CDR3 coding sequence is TGTGCCAGCAGCTTAGTACCCACGGGGAACGAGCAGTACTTC.

The genes are TRBV4-2 and TRBJ1-1, with a tentative D call TRBD1 (5 bases). Deletions cut 2 bases from V and 3 bases from J, with 13 bases between. Germline V lookup: CDR1 LGHNA, CDR2 YNFKEQ. The CDR3 has 15 residues. As DNA, the CDR3 is TGTGCCAGCAGCCAACCCAGGGAAAAGGACACTGAAGCTTTCTTT. It is translated as CASSQPREKDTEAFF.

The V call is TRBV30, the J call TRBJ1-2; 7 bases map to TRBD1. The CDR3 contains 12 residues. Per the germline V gene, CDR1 is GTSNPN and CDR2 is SVGIG (reference sequence). Trimming took 6 bases from V and 7 from J; bases not matched to a gene: 8. CDR3 sequence (DNA): TGTGCCTGTCAAGGGGGCAGCGGTGGCTACACCTTC. Encoded protein: CACQGGSGGYTF. The entire variable domain, with the rest obtained from reference TRBV30 and TRBJ1-2, is as follows: SQTIHQWPATLVQPVGSPLSLECTVEGTSNPNLYWYRQAAGRGLQLLFYSVGIGQISSEVPQNLSASRPQDRQFILSSKKLLLSDSGFYLCACQGGSGGYTFGSGTRLTVV.

The V gene is TRBV7-9, the J gene TRBJ2-7; unclear D gene. V gave up 5 bases and J gave up 0 bases, with 14 bases separating them. The CDR3 runs 15 residues. CDR1 SEHNR and CDR2 FQNEAQ come from the germline V gene (reference sequence). CDR3 DNA: TGTGCCAGCAGCCCCTTACACCGACCCTCCTACGAGCAGTACTTC. It encodes CASSPLHRPSYEQYF. Using reference TRBV7-9 and TRBJ2-7 for the parts outside the CDR3, the full variable domain is DTGVSQNPRHKITKRGQNVTFRCDPISEHNRLYWYRQTLGQGPEFLTYFQNEAQLEKSRLLSDRFSAERPKGSFSTLEIQRTEQGDSAMYLCASSPLHRPSYEQYFGPGTRLTVT.

The chain links TRBV15 to TRBJ2-1, with TRBD2 matching 10 bases. Germline CDR1 is LNHNV and CDR2 is YYDKDF (reference sequence). Trimming removed 3 bases from V and 1 base from J; junction bases left unmatched: 6. CDR3 size: 17 residues. The CDR3 is CATSSPSGSGSYNEQFF. The CDR3 nucleotides are TGTGCCACCAGCAGCCCTAGCGGGAGTGGTTCCTACAATGAGCAGTTCTTC.

The chain carries TRBV27 and TRBJ2-3; 7 bases match TRBD2. Per germline, CDR1 MNHEY and CDR2 SMNVEV (reference sequence). With 3 bases clipped from V and 1 base from J, the junction kept 1 base outside the gene matches. The CDR3 contains 14 residues. The CDR3 here is CASSFGRGTDTQYF. CDR3 bases: TGTGCCAGCAGTTTTGGGAGGGGCACAGATACGCAGTATTTT.

This clone has just one count. This rearrangement joins TRBV15 to TRBJ2-5; D possibly corresponds to TRBD1 (5 bases). CDR1 LNHNV and CDR2 YYDKDF come from the germline V gene (reference sequence). Trimming took off 3 bases at V and 2 bases at J, with 10 bases between the two ends. This CDR3 is 14 amino acids long. The CDR3 region is CATSRTVFQETQYF. As DNA, the CDR3 is TGTGCCACCAGCAGGACAGTCTTTCAAGAGACCCAGTACTTC.

This chain joins TRBV5-1 and TRBJ1-4, with TRBD1 matching 9 bases. V lost 6 bases, J lost 5 bases, and 8 bases stayed unmatched. Germline CDR1 reads SGHRS; CDR2 reads YFSETQ. The length of the CDR3 is 15 residues. The CDR3 loop is CASTIVGTGNEKLFF. CDR3 nucleotides: TGCGCCAGCACCATCGTGGGGACAGGGAATGAAAAACTGTTTTTT. Filled out from reference TRBV5-1 and TRBJ1-4, the complete variable domain reads KAGVTQTPRYLIKTRGQQVTLSCSPISGHRSVSWYQQTPGQGLQFLFEYFSETQRNKGNFPGRFSGRQFSNSRSEMNVSTLELGDSALYLCASTIVGTGNEKLFFGSGTQLSVL.

V usage is TRBV6-4 and J usage is TRBJ2-2, with D uncertain. Germline V gene data show CDR1 as MRHNA and CDR2 as SNTAGT. Trimming stripped 6 bases from V and 6 bases from J, with 11 bases between. The CDR3 has 13 residues. The CDR3 spells CASRADLSGELFF. In DNA form, the CDR3 reads TGTGCCAGCAGAGCAGACCTTTCCGGGGAGCTGTTTTTT.

V usage is TRBV6-5 and J usage is TRBJ1-3; D gene ambiguous. The germline CDR1 and CDR2 sequences are MNHEY and SVGAGI. This CDR3 region has 15 residues. V was shortened by 7 bases and J by 0 bases, with 13 bases between the two germline ends. DNA for the CDR3: TGTGCCAGCACGATTGGACTGTCCTCTGGAAACACCATATATTTT. Translation gives CASTIGLSSGNTIYF.

The CDR3, as DNA: TGTGCCAGCAGCTCGATAAGACAGAACACTGAAGCTTTCTTT. Translation: CASSSIRQNTEAFF. The V call is TRBV5-4, the J call TRBJ1-1; D unclear. V gave up 3 bases and J gave up 1 base, with 10 bases separating them. The CDR3 runs to 14 residues. CDR1 SGHNT and CDR2 YYREEE come from the germline V gene (reference sequence).

This chain joins TRBV30 and TRBJ1-1; possibly TRBD1 for D (5 bases). CDR1 is GTSNPN and CDR2 is SVGIG in the germline V gene (reference sequence). V was shortened by 4 bases and J by 5 bases, with 20 bases between the two germline ends. The CDR3 spans 15 residues. The CDR3 DNA reads TGTGCCTGGAATAGTAAGGACACGGGAAGGACTGAAGCTTTCTTT. Translating it yields CAWNSKDTGRTEAFF.

The rearrangement joins TRBV12-5 to TRBJ1-1, with D possibly being TRBD1 (5 bases). The CDR3 length is 13 residues. CDR1 is LGHNT and CDR2 is FRNRAP in the germline V gene. V was shortened by 5 bases and J by 4 bases, with 11 bases between the two germline ends. This CDR3 reads CASGPRRGTEAFF. The CDR3 coding sequence is TGTGCTAGTGGTCCACGAAGGGGCACTGAAGCTTTCTTT.